This T cell receptor beta chain was identified during a study of CXCR3-negative and CXCR3-positive naive CD8 T cells. Study background: Per library, roughly 1.4 +/- 0.3 million reads; around 150 million TRB reads overall. General study results and limits: Compared with CXCR3-negative naive cells, CXCR3-positive naive cells showed more hydrophobic TRB CDR3s. Both of the naive subsets showed about the same high diversity, but memory CD8+ cells had much less. Naive CXCR3-negative and CXCR3-positive cells had similar TRBV-TRBJ usage; memory differed.

Sorts performed in triplicate captured roughly 300,000 cells each from every CD8+ T cell subset. The CDR3 length is 12 residues. Germline V lookup: CDR1 MNHEY, CDR2 SVGAGI. The study made its TRB cDNA libraries by 5' RACE, adding UMI labels. TCRdb re-called the 5' RACE reads and catalogs CDR3 proteins one per entry, DNA excluded. This listing includes some 50,000 distinct CDR3 sequences. As for this clonotype: Its antigen remains unknown.

What was sequenced was naive CXCR3+ CD8+ T cells from blood. Subset indicated: CD45RO-CCR7+CD27+CD95- naive CD8+ T cells expressing CXCR3 (TNR3+). The receptor was derived from a human donor in good health. Some clones in this sample may be carry-over from other donors' samples. The genes are TRBV6-5 and TRBJ2-7; TCRdb outputs TRBD1, but without DNA this stays unchecked. The CDR3 loop is CASSYGPEDWYF.